This TCR beta chain is from a study of T cells expressing NK-cell markers. About the research overall: Underlying the TCR beta repertoires were sorted CD3+CD56+NKG2C+, CD3+CD56+NKG2C- and CD3+CD56-NKG2C+ T cells.

TCRdb reprocessed the 5' RACE reads, with one entry per CDR3 protein and no DNA. The sample table includes about 390,000 distinct CDR3 sequences. Germline V gene lookup returns CDR1 DFQATT and CDR2 SNEGSKA (reference sequence). CDR3 length: 17 amino acids. The sample consisted of blood T cells: a sorted CD56 or NKG2C T cell subset, CD4+ or CD8+ T cells, or bulk PBMC T cells (not recorded which). The chain links TRBV20-1 to TRBJ2-3; TCRdb lists TRBD2, though no DNA is available to test this call. This receptor was identified in a woman aged 45-60 years in good health. The CDR3 sequence is CSARGTWLAGVTDTQYF.